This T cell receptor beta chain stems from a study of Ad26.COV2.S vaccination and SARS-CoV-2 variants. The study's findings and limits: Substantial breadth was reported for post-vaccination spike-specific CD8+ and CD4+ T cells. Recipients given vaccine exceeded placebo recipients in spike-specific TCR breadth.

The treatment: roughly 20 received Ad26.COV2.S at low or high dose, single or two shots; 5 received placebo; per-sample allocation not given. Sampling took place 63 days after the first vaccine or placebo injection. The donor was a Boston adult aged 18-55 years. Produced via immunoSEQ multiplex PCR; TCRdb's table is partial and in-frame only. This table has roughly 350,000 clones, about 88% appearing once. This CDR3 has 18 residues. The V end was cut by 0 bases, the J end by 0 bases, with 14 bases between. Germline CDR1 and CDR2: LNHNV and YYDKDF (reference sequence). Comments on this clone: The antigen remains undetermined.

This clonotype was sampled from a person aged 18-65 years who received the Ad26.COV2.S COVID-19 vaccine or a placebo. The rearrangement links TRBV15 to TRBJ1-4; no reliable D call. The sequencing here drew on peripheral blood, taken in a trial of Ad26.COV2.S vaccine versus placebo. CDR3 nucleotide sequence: TGTGCCACCAGCAGAGATTATAATCCGCTTGCAACTAATGAAAAACTGTTTTTT. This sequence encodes CATSRDYNPLATNEKLFF. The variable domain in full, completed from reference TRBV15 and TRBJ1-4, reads DAMVIQNPRYQVTQFGKPVTLSCSQTLNHNVMYWYQQKSSQAPKLLFHYYDKDFNNEADTPDNFQSRRPNTSFCFLDIRSPGLGDTAMYLCATSRDYNPLATNEKLFFGSGTQLSVL.